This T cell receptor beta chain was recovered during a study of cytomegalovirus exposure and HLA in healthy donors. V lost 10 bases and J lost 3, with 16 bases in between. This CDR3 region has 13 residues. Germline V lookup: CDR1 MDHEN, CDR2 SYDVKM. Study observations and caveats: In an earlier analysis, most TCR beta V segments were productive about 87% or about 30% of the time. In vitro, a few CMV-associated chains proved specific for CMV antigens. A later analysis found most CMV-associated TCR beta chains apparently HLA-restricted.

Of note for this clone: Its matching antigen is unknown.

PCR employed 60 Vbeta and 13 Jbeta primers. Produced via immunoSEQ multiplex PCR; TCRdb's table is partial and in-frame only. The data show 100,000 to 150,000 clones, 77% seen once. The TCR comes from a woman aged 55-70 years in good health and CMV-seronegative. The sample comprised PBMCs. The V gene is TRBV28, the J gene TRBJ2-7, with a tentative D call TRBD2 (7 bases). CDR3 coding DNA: TGTGCCACCGAGGGGGAGGGAGGCTACGAGCAGTACTTC. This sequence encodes CATEGEGGYEQYF.